This T cell receptor (beta chain) was captured by sequencing in a study of T cell responses to AZD1222 COVID-19 vaccine. General study results and limits: Unmutated variant regions reportedly attract nearly half of all spike-specific TCRs. Sampling that yielded the repertoires occurred only after the peak T cell response. Spike-specific TCR breadth and depth grew following two AZD1222 doses.

The protocol was immunoSEQ multiplex PCR, while the TCRdb copy is restricted to in-frame clones and leaves out a portion. The sample consists of 150,000 to 200,000 clones, 85% to 95% of them appearing once. There are a few counts of this clone. Its antigen is currently unknown. The same CDR3 can be traced to other DNA sequences in this sample. CDR1 is MNHEY, CDR2 SMNVEV, per germline (reference sequence). V was trimmed by 3 bases and J by 3 bases, leaving 9 bases between them. This CDR3 is 15 amino acids long. The clonotype originates from an adult in good health. The V and J genes are TRBV27 and TRBJ1-6; D is possibly TRBD1 (5 bases). Material: peripheral blood, obtained on day 0 of AZD1222 vaccination. The CDR3 is CASSLGTVYNSPLHF. The CDR3 DNA sequence: TGTGCCAGCAGTTTGGGGACGGTCTATAATTCACCCCTCCACTTT.